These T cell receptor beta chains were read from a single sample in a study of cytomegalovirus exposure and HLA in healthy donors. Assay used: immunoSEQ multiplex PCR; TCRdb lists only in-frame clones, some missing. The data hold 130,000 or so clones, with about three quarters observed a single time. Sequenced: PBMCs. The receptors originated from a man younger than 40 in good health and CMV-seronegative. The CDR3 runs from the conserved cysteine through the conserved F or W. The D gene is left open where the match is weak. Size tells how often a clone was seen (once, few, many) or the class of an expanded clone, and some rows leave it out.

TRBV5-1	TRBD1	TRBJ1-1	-	TGCGCCAGCAGCTCGGGACAGGGAATGAACACTGAAGCTTTCTTT	CASSSGQGMNTEAFF
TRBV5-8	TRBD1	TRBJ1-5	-	TGTGCCAGCAGCTCTCCGACAGGGGCGGTAGGTGGCAATCAGCCCCAGCATTTT	CASSSPTGAVGGNQPQHF
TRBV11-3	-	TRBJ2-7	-	TGTGCCAGCAGCTTCGACGGGAGCTCCTACGAGCAGTACTTC	CASSFDGSSYEQYF
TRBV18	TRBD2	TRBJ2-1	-	TGTGCCAGCTCACCACCGAGCGGGAGGCCCTACAATGAGCAGTTCTTC	CASSPPSGRPYNEQFF
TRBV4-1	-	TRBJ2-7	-	TGCGCCAGCAGCCAAGACCGTCGCGGGGCGGCCGAGCAGTACTTC	CASSQDRRGAAEQYF
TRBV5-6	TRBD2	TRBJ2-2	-	TGTGCCAGCAGCTTGCCTAGCGGGGGGGCGAACACCGGGGAGCTGTTTTTT	CASSLPSGGANTGELFF
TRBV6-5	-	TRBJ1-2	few	TGTGCCAGCAGCCAGGGACAACAATACTATGGCTACACCTTC	CASSQGQQYYGYTF
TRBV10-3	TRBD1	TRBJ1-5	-	TGTGCCATCAGTCCGGACAGGGGCAATCAGCCCCAGCATTTT	CAISPDRGNQPQHF
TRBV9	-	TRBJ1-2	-	TGTGCCAGCAGCCCACAACATGGGGCGGGAGGCTACACCTTC	CASSPQHGAGGYTF
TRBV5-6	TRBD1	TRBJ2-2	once	TGTGCCAGCAGCCGCGACAGGGTGGCCGGGGAGCTGTTTTTT	CASSRDRVAGELFF
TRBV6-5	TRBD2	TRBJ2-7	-	TGTGCCAGCAGTTACTCGCGGCTAGCGGGGGGGCCATGGTACTTC	CASSYSRLAGGPWYF
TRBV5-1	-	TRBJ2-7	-	TGCGCCAGCAGGGAGGGGGCATACGAGCAGTACTTC	CASREGAYEQYF
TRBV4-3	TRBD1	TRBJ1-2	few	TGCGCCAGCAGCCAAGGTTGGAGGACAGGGGGCTCTTATGGCTACACCTTC	CASSQGWRTGGSYGYTF
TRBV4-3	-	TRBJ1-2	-	TGCGCCAGCAGCCCATCAGTTAACTATGGCTACACCTTC	CASSPSVNYGYTF
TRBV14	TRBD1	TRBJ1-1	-	TGTGCCAGCAGCCAACGGGGACAGGGCACCACTGAAGCTTTCTTT	CASSQRGQGTTEAFF
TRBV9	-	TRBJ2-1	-	TGTGCCAGCAGCGCCCCCCCAGCGGAGCCCTACAATGAGCAGTTCTTC	CASSAPPAEPYNEQFF
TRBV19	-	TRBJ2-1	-	-	CASTSVSGRTDEQFF
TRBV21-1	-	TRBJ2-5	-	TGTGCCAGCCGAAAGCGCAGGGGAAGCCAAGAGACCCAGTACTTC	CASRKRRGSQETQYF
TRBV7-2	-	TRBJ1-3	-	TGTGCCAGCAGCTCAACAGTCTCTGGAAACACCATATATTTT	CASSSTVSGNTIYF
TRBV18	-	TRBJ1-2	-	TGTGCCAGCTCACCAATTATAGACAGGTCGAACTATGGCTACACCTTC	CASSPIIDRSNYGYTF
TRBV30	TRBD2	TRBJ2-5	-	TGTGCCTGGAGTGGGGTTAGCGGGAGAGAGACCCAGTACTTC	CAWSGVSGRETQYF
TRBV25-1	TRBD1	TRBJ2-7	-	TGTGCCAGCAGTGGGCTAAGGGACAGCCTACGGGAGCAGTACTTC	CASSGLRDSLREQYF
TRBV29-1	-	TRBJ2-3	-	TGCAGCGTAGCAACTAATGGCGATACGCAGTATTTT	CSVATNGDTQYF
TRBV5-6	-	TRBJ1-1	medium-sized	TGTGCCAGCAGCTTGGTCCTTGAGGAGGTAGCTTTCTTT	CASSLVLEEVAFF
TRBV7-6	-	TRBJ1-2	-	TGTGCCAGCAGCTTAGAACTCAACTATGGCTACACCTTC	CASSLELNYGYTF
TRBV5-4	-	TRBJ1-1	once	TGTGCCAGCAGCCCCAACCTCGGACAGTGGAACACTGAAGCTTTCTTT	CASSPNLGQWNTEAFF
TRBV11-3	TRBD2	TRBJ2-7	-	TGTGCCAGCAGCTTAGCTAGCGGGGGGCCCTACGAGCAGTACTTC	CASSLASGGPYEQYF
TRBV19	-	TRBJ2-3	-	TGTGCCAGTAGTAGGGAGCGGATGTGGACAGATACGCAGTATTTT	CASSRERMWTDTQYF
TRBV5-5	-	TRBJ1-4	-	TGTGCCAGCAGCTTGGGAGACATAAATGAAAAACTGTTTTTT	CASSLGDINEKLFF
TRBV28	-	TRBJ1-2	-	TGTGCCAGCAGCCCGCCCCCGGGGGGCTATGGCTACACCTTC	CASSPPPGGYGYTF
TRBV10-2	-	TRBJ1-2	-	TGCGCCAGCAGAAGGGACGGAGGGAGCTATGGCTACACCTTC	CASRRDGGSYGYTF
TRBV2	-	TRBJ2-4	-	TGTGCCAGCATGATTGAGAGGGTTGGCAAAAACATTCAGTACTTC	CASMIERVGKNIQYF
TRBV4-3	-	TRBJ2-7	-	TGCGCCAGCAGCCAAGATGCGGTGGGGCGAACCTACGAGCAGTACTTC	CASSQDAVGRTYEQYF
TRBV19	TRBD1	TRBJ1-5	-	TGTGCCAGTAGTGACCCGGGACAGGGAATCGAGCCCCAGCATTTT	CASSDPGQGIEPQHF
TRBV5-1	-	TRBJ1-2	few	TGCGCCAGCAGCGCGTGGGGCCCCATCTATGGCTACACCTTC	CASSAWGPIYGYTF
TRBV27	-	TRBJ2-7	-	TGTGCCAGCAGTCATGAAGGACAAGCCTACGAGCAGTACTTC	CASSHEGQAYEQYF
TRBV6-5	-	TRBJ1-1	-	TGTGCCAGCCGGGAGGTCGTAGTGAACACTGAAGCTTTCTTT	CASREVVVNTEAFF
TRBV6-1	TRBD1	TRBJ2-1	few	TGTGCCAGCAGAGCGGACAGGGGGCCTGGAGATGAGCAGTTCTTC	CASRADRGPGDEQFF
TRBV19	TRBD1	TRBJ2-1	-	TGTGCCAGTAGTTTGCAGGGGGCGCATGAGCAGTTCTTC	CASSLQGAHEQFF
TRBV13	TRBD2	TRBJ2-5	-	TGTGCCAGCAACATTGTCGGGGGGGCCTCCGAGACCCAGTACTTC	CASNIVGGASETQYF
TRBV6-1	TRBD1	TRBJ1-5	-	TGTGCCAGCACGAGACAGGGCCTCAATCAGCCCCAGCATTTT	CASTRQGLNQPQHF
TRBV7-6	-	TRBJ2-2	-	TGTGCCAGCACCTTGACTAGGGTCGGGGAGCTGTTTTTT	CASTLTRVGELFF
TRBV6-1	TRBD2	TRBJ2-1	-	TGTGCCAGCAGTGATCGATCTAGCGGGAGGAATGAGCAGTTCTTC	CASSDRSSGRNEQFF
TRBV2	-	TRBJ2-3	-	TGTGCCACCAGAGGGGGTCTGCTGCTAGATACGCAGTATTTT	CATRGGLLLDTQYF
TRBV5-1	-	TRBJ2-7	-	TGCGCCAGCAGCTTAGATGGGAGACGGATACCCGGCCGACTCTACGAGCAGTACTTC	CASSLDGRRIPGRLYEQYF